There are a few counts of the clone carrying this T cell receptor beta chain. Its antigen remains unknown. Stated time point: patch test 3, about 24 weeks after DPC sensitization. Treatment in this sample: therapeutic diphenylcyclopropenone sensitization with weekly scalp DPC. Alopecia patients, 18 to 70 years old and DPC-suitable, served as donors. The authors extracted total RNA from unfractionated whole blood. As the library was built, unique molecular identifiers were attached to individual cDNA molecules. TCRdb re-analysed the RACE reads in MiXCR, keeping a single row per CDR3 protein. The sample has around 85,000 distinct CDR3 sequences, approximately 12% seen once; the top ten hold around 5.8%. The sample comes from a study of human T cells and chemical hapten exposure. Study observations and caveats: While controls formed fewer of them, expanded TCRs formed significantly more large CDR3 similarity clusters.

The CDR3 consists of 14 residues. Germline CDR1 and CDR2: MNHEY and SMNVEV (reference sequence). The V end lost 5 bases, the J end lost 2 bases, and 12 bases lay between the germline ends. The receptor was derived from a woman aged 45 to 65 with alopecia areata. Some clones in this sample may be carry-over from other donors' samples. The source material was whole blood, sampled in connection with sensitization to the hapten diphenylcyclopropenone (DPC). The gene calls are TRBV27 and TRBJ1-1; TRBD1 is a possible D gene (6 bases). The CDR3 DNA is TGTGCCAGCAGTCCTCGACAGGATAACACTGAAGCTTTCTTT. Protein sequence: CASSPRQDNTEAFF.